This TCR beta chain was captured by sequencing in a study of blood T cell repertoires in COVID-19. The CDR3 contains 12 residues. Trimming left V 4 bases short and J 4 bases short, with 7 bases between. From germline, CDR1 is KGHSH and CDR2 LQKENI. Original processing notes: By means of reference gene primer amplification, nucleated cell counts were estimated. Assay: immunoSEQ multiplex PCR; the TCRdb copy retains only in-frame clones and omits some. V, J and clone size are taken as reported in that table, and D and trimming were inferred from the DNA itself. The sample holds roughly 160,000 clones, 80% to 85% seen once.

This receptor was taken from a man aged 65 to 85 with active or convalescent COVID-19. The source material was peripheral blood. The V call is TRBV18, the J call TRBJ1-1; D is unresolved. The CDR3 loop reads CASSLGSTEAFF. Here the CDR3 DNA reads TGTGCCAGCTCACTGGGGAGCACTGAAGCTTTCTTT.